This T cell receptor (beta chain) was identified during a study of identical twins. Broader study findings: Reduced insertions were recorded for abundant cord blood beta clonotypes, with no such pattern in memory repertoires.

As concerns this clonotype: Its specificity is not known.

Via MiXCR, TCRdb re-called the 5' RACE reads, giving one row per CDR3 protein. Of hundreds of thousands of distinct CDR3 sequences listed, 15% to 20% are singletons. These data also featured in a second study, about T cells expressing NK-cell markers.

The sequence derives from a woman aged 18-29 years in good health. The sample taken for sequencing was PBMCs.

CDR3 region: CASRETGLGVQPQHF. The CDR3 DNA sequence: TGTGCCAGCCGAGAGACAGGGCTCGGAGTTCAGCCCCAGCATTTT. The chain joins TRBV6-1 to TRBJ1-5; 7 nucleotides agree with TRBD1. The CDR3 length is 15 residues. The J segment lost 6 bases and the V segment lost 8 bases, leaving 13 bases of the junction unmatched. Germline V gene sequence: CDR1 MNHNS, CDR2 SASEGT.